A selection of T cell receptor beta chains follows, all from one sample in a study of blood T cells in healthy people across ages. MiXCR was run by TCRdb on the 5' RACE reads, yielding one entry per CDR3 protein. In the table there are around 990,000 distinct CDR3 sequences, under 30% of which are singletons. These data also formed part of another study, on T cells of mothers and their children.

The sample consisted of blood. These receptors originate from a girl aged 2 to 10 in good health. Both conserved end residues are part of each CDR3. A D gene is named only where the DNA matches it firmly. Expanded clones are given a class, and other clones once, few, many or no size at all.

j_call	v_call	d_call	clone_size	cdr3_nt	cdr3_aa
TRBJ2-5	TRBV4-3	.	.	TGCGCCAGCAGCCAACGGTACCAAGAGACCCAGTACTTC	CASSQRYQETQYF
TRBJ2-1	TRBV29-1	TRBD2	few	TGCAGCGGAGCCGAACGCGGGGAGGGAGTGTTCTTC	CSGAERGEGVFF
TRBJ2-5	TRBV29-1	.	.	TGCAGCGTTGTGGAGATAGGACCGCAAGAGACCCAGTACTTC	CSVVEIGPQETQYF
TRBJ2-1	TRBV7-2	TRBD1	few	TGTGCCAGCAACGGACAGGGGGCTTTTAATGAGCAGTTCTTC	CASNGQGAFNEQFF
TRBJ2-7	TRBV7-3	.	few	TGTGCCAGCAGCTCCGGACCATTCTACGAGCAGTACTTC	CASSSGPFYEQYF
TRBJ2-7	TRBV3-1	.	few	TGTGCCAGCAGCCAAGCGGGGGAATCCTACGAGCAGTACTTC	CASSQAGESYEQYF
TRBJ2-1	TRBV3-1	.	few	TGTGCCAGCAGCCACCTAGCGTACTCCTACAATGAGCAGTTCTTC	CASSHLAYSYNEQFF
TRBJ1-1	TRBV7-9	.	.	TGTGCCAGCAGTTCTGCTGGGTCTGAAGCTTTCTTT	CASSSAGSEAFF
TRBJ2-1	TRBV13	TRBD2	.	TGTGCCAGCAGCCCGACCGGACTAGCGGGGAATGAGCAGTTCTTC	CASSPTGLAGNEQFF
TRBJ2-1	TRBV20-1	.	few	TGCAGTGCTAGGGCCACCGACAGCTCCTACAATGAGCAGTTCTTC	CSARATDSSYNEQFF
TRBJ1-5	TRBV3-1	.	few	TGTGCCAGCAGCCAAGACAGACAGCCCCAGCATTTT	CASSQDRQPQHF